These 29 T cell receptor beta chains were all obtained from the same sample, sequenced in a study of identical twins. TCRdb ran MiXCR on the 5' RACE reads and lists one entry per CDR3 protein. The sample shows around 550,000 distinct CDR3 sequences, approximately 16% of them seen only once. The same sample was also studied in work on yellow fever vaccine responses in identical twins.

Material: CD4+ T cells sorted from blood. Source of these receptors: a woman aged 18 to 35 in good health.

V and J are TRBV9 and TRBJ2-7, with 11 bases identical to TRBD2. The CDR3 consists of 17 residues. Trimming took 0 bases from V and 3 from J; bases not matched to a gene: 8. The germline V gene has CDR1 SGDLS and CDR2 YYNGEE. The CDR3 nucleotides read TGTGCCAGCAGCGTAGGGTACCTTGGGACTAGCGGCTACGAGCAGTACTTC. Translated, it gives CASSVGYLGTSGYEQYF.

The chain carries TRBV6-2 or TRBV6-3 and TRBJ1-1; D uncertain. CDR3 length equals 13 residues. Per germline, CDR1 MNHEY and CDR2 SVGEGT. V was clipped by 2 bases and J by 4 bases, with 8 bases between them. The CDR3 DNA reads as TGTGCCAGCAGTTACCCCCAGCGCACTGAAGCTTTCTTT. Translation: CASSYPQRTEAFF.

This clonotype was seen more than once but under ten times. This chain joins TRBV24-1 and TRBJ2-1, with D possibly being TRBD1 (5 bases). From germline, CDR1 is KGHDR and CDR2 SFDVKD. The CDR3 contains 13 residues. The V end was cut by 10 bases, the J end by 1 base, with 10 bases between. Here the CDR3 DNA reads TGTGCCACTGGACACCCATCCTACAATGAGCAGTTCTTC. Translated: CATGHPSYNEQFF.

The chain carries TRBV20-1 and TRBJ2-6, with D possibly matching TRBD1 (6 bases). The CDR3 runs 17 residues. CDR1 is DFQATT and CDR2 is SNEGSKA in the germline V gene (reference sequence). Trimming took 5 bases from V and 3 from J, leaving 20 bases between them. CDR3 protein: CSAGGKDVGFGANVLTF. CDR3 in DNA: TGCAGTGCTGGGGGCAAGGATGTGGGCTTTGGGGCCAACGTCCTGACTTTC.

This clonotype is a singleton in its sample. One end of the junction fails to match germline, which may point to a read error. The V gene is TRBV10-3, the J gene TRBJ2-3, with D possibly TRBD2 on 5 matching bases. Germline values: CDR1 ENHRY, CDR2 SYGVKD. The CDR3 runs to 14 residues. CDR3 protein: CAIRSGGSTDTQYF. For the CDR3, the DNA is TGCGCCATCAGGAGCGGAGGTAGCACAGATACGCAGTATTTT.

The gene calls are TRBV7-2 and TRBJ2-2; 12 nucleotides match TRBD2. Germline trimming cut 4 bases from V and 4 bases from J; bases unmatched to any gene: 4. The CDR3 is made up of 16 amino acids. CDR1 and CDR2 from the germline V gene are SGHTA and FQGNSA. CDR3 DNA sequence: TGTGCCAGCAGCTACTCTAGCGGGAGGGCCACCGGGGAGCTGTTTTTT. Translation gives CASSYSSGRATGELFF.

The CDR3 loop reads CASSPGGWGGNQPQHF. DNA of the CDR3: TGTGCCAGCAGCCCCGGGGGTTGGGGGGGCAATCAGCCCCAGCATTTT. V is TRBV3-1 and J is TRBJ1-5, with D possibly being TRBD1 (5 bases). The CDR3 runs to 16 residues. V gave up 4 bases and J gave up 2 bases, with 15 bases separating them. CDR1 and CDR2 (germline): LGHDT, YNNKEL (reference sequence).

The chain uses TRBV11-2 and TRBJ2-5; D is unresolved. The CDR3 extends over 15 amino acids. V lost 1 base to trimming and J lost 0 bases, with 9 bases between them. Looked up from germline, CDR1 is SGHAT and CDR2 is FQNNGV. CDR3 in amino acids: CASSLGATYQETQYF. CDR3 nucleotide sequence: TGTGCCAGCAGCTTAGGGGCAACGTACCAAGAGACCCAGTACTTC.

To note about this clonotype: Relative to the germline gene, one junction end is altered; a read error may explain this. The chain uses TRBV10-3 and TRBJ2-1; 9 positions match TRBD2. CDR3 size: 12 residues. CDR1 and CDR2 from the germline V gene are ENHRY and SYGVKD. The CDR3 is CAIIPSPGLATF. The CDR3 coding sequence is TGTGCCATCATTCCCTCACCGGGACTAGCAACCTTC.

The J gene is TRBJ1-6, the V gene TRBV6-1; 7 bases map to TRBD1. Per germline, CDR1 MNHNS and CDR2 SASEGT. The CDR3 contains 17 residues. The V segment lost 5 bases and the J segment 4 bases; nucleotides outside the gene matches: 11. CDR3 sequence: CASSTRQGKPYNSPLHF. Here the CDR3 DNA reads TGTGCCAGCAGTACCAGACAGGGAAAACCTTATAATTCACCCCTCCACTTT.

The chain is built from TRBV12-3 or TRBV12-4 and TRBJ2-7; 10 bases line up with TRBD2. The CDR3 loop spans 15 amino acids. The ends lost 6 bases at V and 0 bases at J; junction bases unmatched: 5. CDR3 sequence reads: CASSRGLANSYEQYF. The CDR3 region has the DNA TGTGCCAGCAGCCGGGGACTAGCGAACTCCTACGAGCAGTACTTC.

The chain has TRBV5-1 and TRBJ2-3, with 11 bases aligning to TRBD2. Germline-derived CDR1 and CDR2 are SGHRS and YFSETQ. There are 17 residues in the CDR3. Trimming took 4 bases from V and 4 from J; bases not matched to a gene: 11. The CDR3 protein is CASSILPSSGGSDTQYF. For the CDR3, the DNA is TGCGCCAGCAGCATCCTACCCTCTAGCGGGGGGTCAGATACGCAGTATTTT.

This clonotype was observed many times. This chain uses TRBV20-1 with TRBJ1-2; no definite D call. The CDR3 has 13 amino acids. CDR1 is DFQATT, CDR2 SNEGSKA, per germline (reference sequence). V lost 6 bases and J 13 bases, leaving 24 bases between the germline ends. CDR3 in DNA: TGCAGTGCCCGAGAGGCCGGCAGAGCCTCTACCACCTTC. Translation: CSAREAGRASTTF.

CDR3 region: CASSFGLAGGADTQYF. The CDR3 nucleotides are TGTGCCAGCAGCTTCGGACTAGCGGGAGGCGCAGATACGCAGTATTTT. The chain links TRBV5-5 to TRBJ2-3, with 14 bases fitting TRBD2. V lost 2 bases to trimming and J lost 4 bases; unmatched junction nucleotides: 3. Germline CDR1 and CDR2: SGHKS and YYEKEE (reference sequence). The CDR3 spans 16 residues.

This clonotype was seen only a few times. The CDR3 bases are TGTGCCAGCAGTGATTGGGGACACAACTCTGGGGCCAACGTCCTGACTTTC. This translates into CASSDWGHNSGANVLTF. The rearrangement uses TRBV2 and TRBJ2-6, with a possible D match to TRBD1 (6 bases). Trimming cost V 3 bases and J 0 bases, with 12 bases left between them. The CDR3 is 17 amino acids. The germline V gene has CDR1 SNHLY and CDR2 FYNNEI. The full variable domain, with the rest looked up from reference TRBV2 and TRBJ2-6, is EPEVTQTPSHQVTQMGQEVILRCVPISNHLYFYWYRQILGQKVEFLVSFYNNEISEKSEIFDDQFSVERPDGSNFTLKIRSTKLEDSAMYFCASSDWGHNSGANVLTFGAGSRLTVL.

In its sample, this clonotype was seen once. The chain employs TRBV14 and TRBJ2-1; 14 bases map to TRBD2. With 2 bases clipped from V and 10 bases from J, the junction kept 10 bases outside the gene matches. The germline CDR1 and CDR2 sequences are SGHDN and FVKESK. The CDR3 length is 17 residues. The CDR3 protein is CASSQFPGLAGASEQFF. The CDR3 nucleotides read TGTGCCAGCAGCCAATTCCCGGGACTAGCGGGAGCTAGCGAGCAGTTCTTC.

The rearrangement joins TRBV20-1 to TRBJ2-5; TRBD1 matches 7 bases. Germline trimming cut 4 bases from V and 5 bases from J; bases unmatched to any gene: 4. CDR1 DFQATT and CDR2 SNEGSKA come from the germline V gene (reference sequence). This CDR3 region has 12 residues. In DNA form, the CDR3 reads TGCAGTGCTAAGACAGGGCTGGAGACCCAGTACTTC. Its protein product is CSAKTGLETQYF.

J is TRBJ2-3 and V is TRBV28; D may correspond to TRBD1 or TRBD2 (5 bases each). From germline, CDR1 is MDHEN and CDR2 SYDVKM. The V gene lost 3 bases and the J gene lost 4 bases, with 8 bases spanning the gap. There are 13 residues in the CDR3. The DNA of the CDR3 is TGTGCCAGCAGTTTTAGAGGGGCAGATACGCAGTATTTT. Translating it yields CASSFRGADTQYF.

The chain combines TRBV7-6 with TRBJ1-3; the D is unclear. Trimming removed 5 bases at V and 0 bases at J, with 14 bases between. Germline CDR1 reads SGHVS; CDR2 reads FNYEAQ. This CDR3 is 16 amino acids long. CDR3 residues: CASSHLSRYSGNTIYF. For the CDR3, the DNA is TGTGCCAGCAGCCATTTGTCACGGTACTCTGGAAACACCATATATTTT.

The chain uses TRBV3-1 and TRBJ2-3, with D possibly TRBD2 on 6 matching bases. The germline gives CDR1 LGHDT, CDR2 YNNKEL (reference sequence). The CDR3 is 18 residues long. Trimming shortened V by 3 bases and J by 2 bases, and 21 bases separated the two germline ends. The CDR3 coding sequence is TGTGCCAGCAGCCAGGGATCGCGGGGAAAGGGACCCACAGATACGCAGTATTTT. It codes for CASSQGSRGKGPTDTQYF.

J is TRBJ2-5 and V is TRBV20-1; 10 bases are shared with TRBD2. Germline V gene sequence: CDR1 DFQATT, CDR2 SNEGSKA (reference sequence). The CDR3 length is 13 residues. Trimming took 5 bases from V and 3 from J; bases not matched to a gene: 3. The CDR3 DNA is TGCAGTGCTCCTAGCGGGGGAAAAGAGACCCAGTACTTC. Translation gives CSAPSGGKETQYF.

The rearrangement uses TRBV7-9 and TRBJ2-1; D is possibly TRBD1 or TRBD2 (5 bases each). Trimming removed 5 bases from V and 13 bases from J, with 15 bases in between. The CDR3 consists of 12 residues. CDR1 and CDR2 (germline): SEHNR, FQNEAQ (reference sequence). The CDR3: CASSLIGTTQFF. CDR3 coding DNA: TGTGCCAGCAGCCTAATCGGGACCACTCAGTTCTTC. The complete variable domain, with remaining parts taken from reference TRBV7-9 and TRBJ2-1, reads DTGVSQNPRHKITKRGQNVTFRCDPISEHNRLYWYRQTLGQGPEFLTYFQNEAQLEKSRLLSDRFSAERPKGSFSTLEIQRTEQGDSAMYLCASSLIGTTQFFGPGTRLTVL.

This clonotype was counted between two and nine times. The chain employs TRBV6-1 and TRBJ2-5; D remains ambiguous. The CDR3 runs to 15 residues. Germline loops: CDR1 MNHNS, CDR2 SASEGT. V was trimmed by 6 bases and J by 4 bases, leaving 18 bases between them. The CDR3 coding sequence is TGTGCCAGCAGCCCCTACCCCCGGGCCGGAGAGACCCAGTACTTC. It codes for CASSPYPRAGETQYF.

CDR3 sequence reads: CASNTPGTSGHIQYF. The CDR3 DNA reads as TGTGCCAGCAACACTCCCGGGACTAGCGGCCACATTCAGTACTTC. V gene TRBV11-2 combines with J gene TRBJ2-4, with 11 bases lining up with TRBD2. Per the germline V gene, CDR1 is SGHAT and CDR2 is FQNNGV. There are 15 residues in the CDR3. V shed 7 bases and J 8 bases; nucleotides not matched to a gene: 10.

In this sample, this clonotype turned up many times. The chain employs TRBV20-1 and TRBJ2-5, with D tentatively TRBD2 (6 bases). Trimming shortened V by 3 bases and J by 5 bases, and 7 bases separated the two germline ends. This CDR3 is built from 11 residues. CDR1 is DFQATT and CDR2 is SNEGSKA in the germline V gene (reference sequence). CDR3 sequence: CSAREGETQYF. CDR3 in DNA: TGCAGTGCTAGGGAGGGGGAGACCCAGTACTTC.

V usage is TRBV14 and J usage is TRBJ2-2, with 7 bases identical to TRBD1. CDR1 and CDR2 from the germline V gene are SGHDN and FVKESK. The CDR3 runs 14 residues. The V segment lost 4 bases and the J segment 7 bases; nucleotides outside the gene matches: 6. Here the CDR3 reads CASSRQGGLGELFF. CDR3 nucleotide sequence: TGTGCCAGCAGCCGACAAGGGGGCCTCGGGGAGCTGTTTTTT.

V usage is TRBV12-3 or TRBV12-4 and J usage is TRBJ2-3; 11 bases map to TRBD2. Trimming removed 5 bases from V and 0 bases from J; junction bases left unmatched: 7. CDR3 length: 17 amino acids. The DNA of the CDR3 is TGTGCCAGCAGTACCACACTAGCGGGGGCTAGCACAGATACGCAGTATTTT. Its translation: CASSTTLAGASTDTQYF.

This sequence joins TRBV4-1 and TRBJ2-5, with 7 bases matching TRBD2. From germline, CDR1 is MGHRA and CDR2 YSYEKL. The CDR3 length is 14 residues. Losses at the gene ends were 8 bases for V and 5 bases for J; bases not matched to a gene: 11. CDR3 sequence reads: CASAGLAVGETQYF. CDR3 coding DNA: TGCGCCAGCGCCGGGCTAGCGGTCGGGGAGACCCAGTACTTC.

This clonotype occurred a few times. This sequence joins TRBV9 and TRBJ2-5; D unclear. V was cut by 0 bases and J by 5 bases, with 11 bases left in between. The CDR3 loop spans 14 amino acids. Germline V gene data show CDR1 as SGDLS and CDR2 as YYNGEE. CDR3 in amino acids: CASSVDPGSETQYF. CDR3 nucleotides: TGTGCCAGCAGCGTAGATCCAGGTTCGGAGACCCAGTACTTC.